This TCR beta chain comes out of a study of T cells after yellow fever vaccination (dated by TCRdb to about 2019). Notes on the research overall: The SMART-Seq v4 Ultra Low Input RNA kit was used to prepare libraries from fractions with low cell numbers. To follow T-cell clones before and after primary and booster YFV17D yellow fever vaccination, bulk TCR alpha and beta repertoires were sequenced over time. Two healthy male donors, one aged 18 to 30 and one aged 30 to 39 years, made up the cohort. Blood was collected at multiple timepoints before and after primary and secondary immunization, and bulk PBMC replicates and cell subsets were isolated.

Only a few counts were recorded for this clonotype. One base away there is no much larger clone; base qualities are not given. According to the germline V gene (reference sequence), CDR1 reads LGHDT and CDR2 reads YNNKEL. Reading from cysteine to phenylalanine, the CDR3 counts 13 amino acids. Only CDR3 DNA remains: 39 bases, in frame from the first base. Deletion took 3 bases off V and 4 bases off J, with a span of 9 bases between the germline ends. The meaning of the sample's treatment or condition label: live attenuated yellow fever vaccine strain. PBMCs were isolated from peripheral blood using a standard Ficoll-Paque protocol. With anti-CD3 and anti-CD8 staining plus a dextramer loaded with the yellow fever NS4B epitope peptide, the researchers sorted epitope-specific CD8 T cells. TriZol was used to extract RNA from bulk PBMCs, from CD4 and CD8 fractions, and from dextramer-positive and dextramer-negative fractions.

Beyond this particular receptor, the publication reports: Most clones expanded after primary vaccination (almost 97% of CD4 and approximately 86% of CD8) were re-detected after the booster, suggesting that broad memory maintenance occurred. Because only a couple of donors were included in the study, the extent to which the findings can be generalized is limited. Because abundant contaminating clonotypes from the bulk population could be contained in FACS-sorted repertoires, computational filtering was required. A small fraction of clonotypes showed up in both the CD4 and CD8 compartments, probably as a result of convergent recombination. Compared with the primary T-cell response, the secondary T-cell response was weaker but faster, peaking on day 5 rather than day 15.

Synthesis of TCR cDNA relied on 5'RACE template switching, a step that introduced a universal primer site along with unique molecular identifiers. Priming for cDNA synthesis came from both the TCR alpha and TCR beta constant segments. Two PCR steps were used to amplify libraries, with sample barcodes and sequencing adapters being added in the second step. Libraries were sequenced on Illumina HiSeq 2500 (2x100 bp) or NovaSeq (2x150 bp). Processing in the source paper ran as follows. Demultiplexing of reads and collapsing into UMI consensus sequences were performed with MIGEC, and V(D)J alignment was carried out with MiXCR. Vaccine-responding clonotypes were identified with edgeR using replicate PBMC samples, with FDR below 0.01 and a log2 fold change above 5 up to day 15 being required. Each bulk clonotype received a CD4 or CD8 identity based on whether the sequenced CD4 or CD8 repertoire contained that clonotype at higher abundance. Clonotypes enriched at least 10-fold in dextramer-positive versus dextramer-negative fractions were classed as NS4B-specific, and CD4-biased clonotypes were left out. TCRdb reran the public reads through fastp at Q25 and MiXCR, keeping productive beta chains. Each CDR3 protein appears once, grouped with its most common genes and DNA. It is TCRdb's table, rather than the study itself, that gives the V and J calls and clone size. The sample table lists approximately 90,000 distinct CDR3 sequences, roughly 13% of them with a count of one. The top ten clonotypes cover approximately 25% of the sample.

This clonotype originated in a man aged 18 to 35 who received the YFV17D yellow fever vaccine. This chain joins TRBV3-1 to TRBJ1-2; the D gene identity is not certain. This specimen was CD8+ T cells not binding an NS4B(214-222) dextramer, sorted from PBMCs, taken around 3 weeks after the first yellow fever vaccination. The sample's cell subset or site label, decoded: NS4B epitope dextramer-negative CD8 T cells. The bases read TGTGCCAGCAGCCAGGGGATGGGCTATGGCTACACCTTC. The translation is CASSQGMGYGYTF.